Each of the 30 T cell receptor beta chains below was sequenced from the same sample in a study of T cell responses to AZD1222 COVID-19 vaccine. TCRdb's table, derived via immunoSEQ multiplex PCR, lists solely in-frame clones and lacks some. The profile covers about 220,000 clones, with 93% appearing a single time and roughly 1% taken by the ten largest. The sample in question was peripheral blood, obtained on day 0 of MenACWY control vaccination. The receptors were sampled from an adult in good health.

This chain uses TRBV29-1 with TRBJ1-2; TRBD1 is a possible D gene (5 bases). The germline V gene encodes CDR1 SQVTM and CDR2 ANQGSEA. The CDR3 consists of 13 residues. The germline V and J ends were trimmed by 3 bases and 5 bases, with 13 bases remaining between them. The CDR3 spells CSVEGLEAYGYTF. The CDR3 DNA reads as TGCAGCGTTGAGGGGCTCGAAGCTTATGGCTACACCTTC.

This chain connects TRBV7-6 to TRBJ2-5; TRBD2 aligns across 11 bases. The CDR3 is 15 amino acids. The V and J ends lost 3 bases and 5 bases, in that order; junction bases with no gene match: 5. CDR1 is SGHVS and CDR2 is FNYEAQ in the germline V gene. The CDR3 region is CASSFRLAGPETQYF. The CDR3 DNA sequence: TGTGCCAGCAGCTTCAGACTAGCGGGGCCGGAGACCCAGTACTTC.

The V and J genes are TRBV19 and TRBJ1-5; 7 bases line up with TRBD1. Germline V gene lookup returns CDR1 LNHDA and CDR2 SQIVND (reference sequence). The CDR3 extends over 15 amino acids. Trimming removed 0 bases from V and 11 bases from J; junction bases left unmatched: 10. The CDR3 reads CASSIDWDSPTSQHF. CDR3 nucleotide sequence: TGTGCCAGTAGTATAGATTGGGACAGCCCTACATCCCAGCATTTT.

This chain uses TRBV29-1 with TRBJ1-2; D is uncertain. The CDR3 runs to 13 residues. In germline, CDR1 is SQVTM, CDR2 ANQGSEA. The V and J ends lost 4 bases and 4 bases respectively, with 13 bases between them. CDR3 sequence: CSVGRLIGYGYTF. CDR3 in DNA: TGCAGCGTTGGCAGGTTGATCGGCTATGGCTACACCTTC.

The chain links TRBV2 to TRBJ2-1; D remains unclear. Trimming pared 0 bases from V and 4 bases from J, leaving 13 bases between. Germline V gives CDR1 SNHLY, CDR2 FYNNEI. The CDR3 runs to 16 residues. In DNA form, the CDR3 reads TGTGCCAGCAGTGAAGCCTACCCCACTACTTACAATGAGCAGTTCTTC. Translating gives CASSEAYPTTYNEQFF.

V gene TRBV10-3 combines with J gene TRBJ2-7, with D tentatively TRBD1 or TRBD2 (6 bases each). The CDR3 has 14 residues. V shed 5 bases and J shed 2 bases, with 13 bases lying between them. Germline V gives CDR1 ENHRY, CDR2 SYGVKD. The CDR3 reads CAISRGETTYEQYF. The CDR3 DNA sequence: TGTGCCATCAGTAGGGGGGAAACAACCTACGAGCAGTACTTC.

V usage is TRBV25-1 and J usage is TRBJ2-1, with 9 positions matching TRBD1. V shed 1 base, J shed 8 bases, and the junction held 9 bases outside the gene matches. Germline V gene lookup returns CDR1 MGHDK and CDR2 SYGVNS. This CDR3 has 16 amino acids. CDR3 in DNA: TGTGCCAGCAGTGAATCTAGGACAGGGGTTAACGATGAGCAGTTCTTC. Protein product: CASSESRTGVNDEQFF.

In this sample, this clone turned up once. The CDR3 loop is CASSLDPAQGETQYF. For the CDR3, the DNA is TGTGCCAGCAGCTTAGACCCCGCCCAGGGCGAGACCCAGTACTTC. The rearrangement uses TRBV7-2 and TRBJ2-5; D perhaps matches TRBD1 (5 bases). CDR1 and CDR2 (germline): SGHTA, FQGNSA. Trimming took off 1 base at V and 5 bases at J, with 14 bases between the two ends. This CDR3 has 15 residues. Based on the CDR3 plus reference TRBV7-2 and TRBJ2-5, the full variable domain is GAGVSQSPSNKVTEKGKDVELRCDPISGHTALYWYRQSLGQGLEFLIYFQGNSAPDKSGLPSDRFSAERTGGSVSTLTIQRTQQEDSAVYLCASSLDPAQGETQYFGPGTRLLVL.

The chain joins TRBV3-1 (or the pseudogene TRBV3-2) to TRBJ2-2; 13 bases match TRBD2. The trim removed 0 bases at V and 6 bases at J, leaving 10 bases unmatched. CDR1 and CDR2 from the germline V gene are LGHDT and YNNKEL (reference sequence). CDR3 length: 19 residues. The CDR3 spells CASSQDLAGTSGVAGELFF. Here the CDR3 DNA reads TGTGCCAGCAGCCAAGATTTGGCCGGGACTAGCGGGGTCGCCGGGGAGCTGTTTTTT.

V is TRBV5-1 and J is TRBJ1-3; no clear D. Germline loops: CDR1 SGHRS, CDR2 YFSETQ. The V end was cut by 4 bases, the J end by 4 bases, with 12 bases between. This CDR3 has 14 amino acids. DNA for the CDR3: TGCGCCAGCAGCCTGGACGGGGTCGGAAACACCATATATTTT. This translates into CASSLDGVGNTIYF.

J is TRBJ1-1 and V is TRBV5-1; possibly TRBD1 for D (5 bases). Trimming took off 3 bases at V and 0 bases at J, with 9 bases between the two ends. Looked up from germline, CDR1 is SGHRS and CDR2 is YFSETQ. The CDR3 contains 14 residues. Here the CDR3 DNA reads TGCGCCAGCAGCTCGGGACTGGTGAACACTGAAGCTTTCTTT. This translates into CASSSGLVNTEAFF.

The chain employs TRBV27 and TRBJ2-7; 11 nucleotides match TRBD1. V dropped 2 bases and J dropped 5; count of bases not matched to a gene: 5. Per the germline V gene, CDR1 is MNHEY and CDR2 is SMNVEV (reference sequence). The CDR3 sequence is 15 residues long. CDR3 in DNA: TGTGCCAGCAGTTTACGGACAGGGGGCGCCCACGAGCAGTACTTC. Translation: CASSLRTGGAHEQYF.

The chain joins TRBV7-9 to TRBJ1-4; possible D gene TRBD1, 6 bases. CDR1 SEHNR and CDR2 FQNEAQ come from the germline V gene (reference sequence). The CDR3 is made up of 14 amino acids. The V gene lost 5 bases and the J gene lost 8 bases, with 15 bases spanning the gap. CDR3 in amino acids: CASSPQGQGEKLFF. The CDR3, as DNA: TGTGCCAGCAGCCCCCAGGGGCAGGGGGAAAAACTGTTTTTT.

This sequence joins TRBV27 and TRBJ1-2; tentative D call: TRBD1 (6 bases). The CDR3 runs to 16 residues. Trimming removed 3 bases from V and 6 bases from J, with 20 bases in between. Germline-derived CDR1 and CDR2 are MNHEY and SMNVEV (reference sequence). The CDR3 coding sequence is TGTGCCAGCAGTTTTACAGGGCCAATTACGGCCAATGGCTACACCTTC. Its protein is CASSFTGPITANGYTF.

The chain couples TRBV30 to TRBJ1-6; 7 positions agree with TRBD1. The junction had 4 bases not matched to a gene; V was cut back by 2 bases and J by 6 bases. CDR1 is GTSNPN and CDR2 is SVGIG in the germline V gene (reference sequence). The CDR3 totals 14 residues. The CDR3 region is CAWSWAGGNSPLHF. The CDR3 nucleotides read TGTGCCTGGAGTTGGGCAGGGGGTAATTCACCCCTCCACTTT.

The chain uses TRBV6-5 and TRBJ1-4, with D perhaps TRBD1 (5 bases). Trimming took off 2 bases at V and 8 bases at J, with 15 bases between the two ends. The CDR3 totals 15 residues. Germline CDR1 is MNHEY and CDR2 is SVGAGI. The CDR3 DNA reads TGTGCCAGCAGTTACGCGTGGGGGGGTCGAGAAAAACTGTTTTTT. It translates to CASSYAWGGREKLFF.

CDR3 residues: CASSSYRGRRTEAFF. In nucleotides, the CDR3 is TGTGCCAGCAGTTCGTACAGGGGGCGCAGGACTGAAGCTTTCTTT. The genes are TRBV6-5 and TRBJ1-1; TRBD1 matches at 9 bases. This CDR3 region has 15 residues. Germline V CDR1 and CDR2: MNHEY, SVGAGI. The V and J ends lost 4 bases and 5 bases, in that order; junction bases with no gene match: 8.

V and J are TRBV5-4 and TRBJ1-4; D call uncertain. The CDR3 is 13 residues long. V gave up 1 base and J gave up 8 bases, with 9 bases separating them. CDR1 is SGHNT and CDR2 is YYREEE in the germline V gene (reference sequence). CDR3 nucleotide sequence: TGTGCCAGCAGCTTGCAGGTGGACGAAAAACTGTTTTTT. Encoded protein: CASSLQVDEKLFF.

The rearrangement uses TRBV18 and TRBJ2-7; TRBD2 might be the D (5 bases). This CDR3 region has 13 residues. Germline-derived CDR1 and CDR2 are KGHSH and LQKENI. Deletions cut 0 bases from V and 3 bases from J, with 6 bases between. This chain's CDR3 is CASSPPDYYEQYF. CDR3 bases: TGTGCCAGCTCACCACCCGACTACTACGAGCAGTACTTC.

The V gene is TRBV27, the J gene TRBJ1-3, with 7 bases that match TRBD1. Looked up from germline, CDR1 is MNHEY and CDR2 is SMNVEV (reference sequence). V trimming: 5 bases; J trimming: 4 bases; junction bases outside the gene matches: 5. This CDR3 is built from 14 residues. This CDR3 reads CASSPGTAGNTIYF. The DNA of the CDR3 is TGTGCCAGCAGTCCTGGGACAGCGGGAAACACCATATATTTT.

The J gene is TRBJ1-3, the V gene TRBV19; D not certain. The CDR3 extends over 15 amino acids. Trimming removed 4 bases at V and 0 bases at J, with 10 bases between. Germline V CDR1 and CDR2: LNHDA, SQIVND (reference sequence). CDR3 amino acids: CASSTGRSSGNTIYF. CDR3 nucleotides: TGTGCCAGTAGTACCGGGCGAAGCTCTGGAAACACCATATATTTT.

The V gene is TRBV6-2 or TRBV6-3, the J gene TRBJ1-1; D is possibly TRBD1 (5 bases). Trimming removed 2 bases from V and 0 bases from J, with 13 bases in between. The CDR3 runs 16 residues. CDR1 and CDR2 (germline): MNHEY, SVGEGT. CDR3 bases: TGTGCCAGCAGTTACCCGGGGGGAAGGCTGAACACTGAAGCTTTCTTT. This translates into CASSYPGGRLNTEAFF.

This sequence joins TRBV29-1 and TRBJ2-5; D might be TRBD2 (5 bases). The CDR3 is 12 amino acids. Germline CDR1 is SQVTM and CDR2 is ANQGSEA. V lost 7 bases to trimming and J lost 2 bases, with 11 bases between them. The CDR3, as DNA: TGCAGCGATCTCCGGGGTCAAGAGACCCAGTACTTC. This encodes CSDLRGQETQYF.

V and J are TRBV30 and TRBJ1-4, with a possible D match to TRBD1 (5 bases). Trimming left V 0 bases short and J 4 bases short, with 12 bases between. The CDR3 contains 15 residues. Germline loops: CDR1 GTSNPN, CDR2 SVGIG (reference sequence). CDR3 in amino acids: CAWSVPGPLNEKLFF. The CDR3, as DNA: TGTGCCTGGAGTGTACCGGGACCGCTTAATGAAAAACTGTTTTTT.

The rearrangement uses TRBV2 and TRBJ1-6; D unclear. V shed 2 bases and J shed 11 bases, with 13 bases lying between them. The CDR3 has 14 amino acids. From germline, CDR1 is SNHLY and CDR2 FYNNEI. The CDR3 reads CASSESSSFPPLHF. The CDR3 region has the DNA TGTGCCAGCAGTGAATCAAGCAGTTTTCCACCCCTCCACTTT.

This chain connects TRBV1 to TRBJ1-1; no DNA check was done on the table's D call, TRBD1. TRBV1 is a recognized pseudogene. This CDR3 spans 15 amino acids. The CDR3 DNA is TGCACCAGCAGCCGAGGGACAGGAATGAACACTGAAGCTTTCTTT. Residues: CTSSRGTGMNTEAFF.

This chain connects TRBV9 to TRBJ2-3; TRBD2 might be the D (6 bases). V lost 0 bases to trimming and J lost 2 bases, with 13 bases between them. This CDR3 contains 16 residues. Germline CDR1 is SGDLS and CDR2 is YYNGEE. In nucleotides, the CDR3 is TGTGCCAGCAGCGTAGGATTTAGCGGATACACAGATACGCAGTATTTT. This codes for CASSVGFSGYTDTQYF.

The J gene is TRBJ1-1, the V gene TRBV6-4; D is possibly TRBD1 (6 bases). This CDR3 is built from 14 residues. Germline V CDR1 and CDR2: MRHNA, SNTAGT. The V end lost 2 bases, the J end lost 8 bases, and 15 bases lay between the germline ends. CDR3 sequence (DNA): TGTGCCAGCAGTGACGGGACACTGACCTCCGAAGCTTTCTTT. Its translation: CASSDGTLTSEAFF.

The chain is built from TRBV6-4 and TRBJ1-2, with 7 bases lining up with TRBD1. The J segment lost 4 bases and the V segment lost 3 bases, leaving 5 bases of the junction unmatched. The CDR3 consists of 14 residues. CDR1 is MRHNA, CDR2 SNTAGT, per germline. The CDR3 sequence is CASSESQGTYGYTF. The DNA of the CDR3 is TGTGCCAGCAGTGAATCACAGGGGACCTATGGCTACACCTTC.

The CDR3 DNA reads TGCAGTCCCGGGTCACAAGAGACCCAGTACTTC. Translating it yields CSPGSQETQYF. The rearrangement joins TRBV20-1 to TRBJ2-5; D gene uncertain. V was clipped by 8 bases and J by 2 bases, with 9 bases between them. Germline V gene sequence: CDR1 DFQATT, CDR2 SNEGSKA (reference sequence). The CDR3 totals 11 residues.